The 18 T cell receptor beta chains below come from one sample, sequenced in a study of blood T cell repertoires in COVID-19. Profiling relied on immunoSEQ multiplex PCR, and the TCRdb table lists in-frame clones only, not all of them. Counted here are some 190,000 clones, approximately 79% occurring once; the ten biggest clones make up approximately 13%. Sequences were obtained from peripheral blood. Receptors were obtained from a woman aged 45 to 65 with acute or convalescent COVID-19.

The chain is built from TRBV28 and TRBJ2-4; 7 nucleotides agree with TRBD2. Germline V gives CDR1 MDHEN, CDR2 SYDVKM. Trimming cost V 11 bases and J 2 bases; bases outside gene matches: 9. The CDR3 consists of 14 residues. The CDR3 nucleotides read TGTGCCGCTACCCCGGGGGGACCCAAAAACATTCAGTACTTC. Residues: CAATPGGPKNIQYF.

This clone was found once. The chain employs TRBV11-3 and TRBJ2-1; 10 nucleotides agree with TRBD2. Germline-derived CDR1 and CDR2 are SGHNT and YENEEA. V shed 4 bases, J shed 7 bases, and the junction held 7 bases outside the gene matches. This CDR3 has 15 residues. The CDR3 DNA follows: TGTGCCAGCAGCTCCAATAGCGGGGGGTTAAATGAGCAGTTCTTC. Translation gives CASSSNSGGLNEQFF.

The CDR3 DNA sequence: TGTGCCAGCAGCGATACAGATTACGAGCAGTACTTC. Residues: CASSDTDYEQYF. The chain couples TRBV7-8 to TRBJ2-7; no firm D call. V lost 5 bases to trimming and J lost 4 bases, with 9 bases between them. The CDR3 consists of 12 residues. Germline assignment: CDR1 SGHVS and CDR2 FQNEAQ.

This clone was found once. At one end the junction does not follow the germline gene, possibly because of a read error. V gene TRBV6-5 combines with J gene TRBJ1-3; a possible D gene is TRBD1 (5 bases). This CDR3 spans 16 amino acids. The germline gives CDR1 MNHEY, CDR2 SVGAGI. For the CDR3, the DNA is TGTGCCGGCAGTTTCTTGGGACTGAGCTCTGGAAACACCATATATTTT. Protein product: CAGSFLGLSSGNTIYF.

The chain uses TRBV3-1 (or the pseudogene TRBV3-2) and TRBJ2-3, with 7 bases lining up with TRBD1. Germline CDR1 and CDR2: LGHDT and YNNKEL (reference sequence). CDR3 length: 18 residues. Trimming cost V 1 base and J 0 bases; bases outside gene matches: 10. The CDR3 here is CASSQGAQGRSSTDTQYF. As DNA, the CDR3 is TGTGCCAGCAGCCAAGGGGCACAGGGGCGTTCTAGCACAGATACGCAGTATTTT.

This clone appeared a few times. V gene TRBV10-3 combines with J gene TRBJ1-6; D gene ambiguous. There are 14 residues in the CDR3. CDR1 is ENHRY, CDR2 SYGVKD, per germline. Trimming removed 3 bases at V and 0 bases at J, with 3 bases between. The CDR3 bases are TGTGCCATCAGTGACAGCTCCTATAATTCACCCCTCCACTTT. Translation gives CAISDSSYNSPLHF.

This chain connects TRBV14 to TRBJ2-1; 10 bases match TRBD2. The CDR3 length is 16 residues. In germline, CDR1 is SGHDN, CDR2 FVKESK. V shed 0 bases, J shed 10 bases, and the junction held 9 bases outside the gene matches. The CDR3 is CASSQDGSGRAGEQFF. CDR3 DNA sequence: TGTGCCAGCAGCCAAGACGGCAGCGGGAGGGCCGGGGAGCAGTTCTTC.

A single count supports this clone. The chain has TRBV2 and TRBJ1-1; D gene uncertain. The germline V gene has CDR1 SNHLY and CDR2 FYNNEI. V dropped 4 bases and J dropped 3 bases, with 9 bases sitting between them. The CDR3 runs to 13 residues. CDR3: CASSVRQDTEAFF. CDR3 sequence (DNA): TGTGCCAGCAGTGTACGTCAGGACACTGAAGCTTTCTTT. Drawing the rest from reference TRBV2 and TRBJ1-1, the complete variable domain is EPEVTQTPSHQVTQMGQEVILRCVPISNHLYFYWYRQILGQKVEFLVSFYNNEISEKSEIFDDQFSVERPDGSNFTLKIRSTKLEDSAMYFCASSVRQDTEAFFGQGTRLTVV.

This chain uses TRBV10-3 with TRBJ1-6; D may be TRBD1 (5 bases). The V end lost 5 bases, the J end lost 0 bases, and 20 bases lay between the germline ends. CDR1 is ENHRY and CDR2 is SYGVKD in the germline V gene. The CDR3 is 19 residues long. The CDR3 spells CAISPYSADTSSYNSPLHF. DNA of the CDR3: TGTGCCATCAGTCCCTACAGTGCGGACACGAGCTCCTATAATTCACCCCTCCACTTT.

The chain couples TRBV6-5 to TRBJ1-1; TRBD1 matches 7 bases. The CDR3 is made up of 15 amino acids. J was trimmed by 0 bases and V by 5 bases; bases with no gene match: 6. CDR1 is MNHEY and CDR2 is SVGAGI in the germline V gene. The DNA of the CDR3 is TGTGCCAGCAGTCATGACAGGGTGGTGAACACTGAAGCTTTCTTT. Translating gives CASSHDRVVNTEAFF.

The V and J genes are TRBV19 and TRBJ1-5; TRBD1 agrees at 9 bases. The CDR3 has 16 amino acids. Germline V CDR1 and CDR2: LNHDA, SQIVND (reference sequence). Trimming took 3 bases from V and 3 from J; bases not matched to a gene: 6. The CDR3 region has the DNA TGTGCCAGTAGTATGGCCGGGACAGGGAACAATCAGCCCCAGCATTTT. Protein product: CASSMAGTGNNQPQHF.

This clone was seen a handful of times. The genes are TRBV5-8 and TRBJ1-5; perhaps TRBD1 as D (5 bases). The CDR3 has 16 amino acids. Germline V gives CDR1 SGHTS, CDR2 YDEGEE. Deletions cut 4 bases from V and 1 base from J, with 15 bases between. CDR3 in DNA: TGTGCCAGCAGCGCTCACAGGCGTCGAAGCAATCAGCCCCAGCATTTT. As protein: CASSAHRRRSNQPQHF.

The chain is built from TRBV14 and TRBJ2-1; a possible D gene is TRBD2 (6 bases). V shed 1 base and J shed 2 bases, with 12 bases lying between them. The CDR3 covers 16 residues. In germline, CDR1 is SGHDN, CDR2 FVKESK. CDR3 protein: CASSQAPLAAYNEQFF. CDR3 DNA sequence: TGTGCCAGCAGCCAAGCCCCACTAGCAGCCTACAATGAGCAGTTCTTC.

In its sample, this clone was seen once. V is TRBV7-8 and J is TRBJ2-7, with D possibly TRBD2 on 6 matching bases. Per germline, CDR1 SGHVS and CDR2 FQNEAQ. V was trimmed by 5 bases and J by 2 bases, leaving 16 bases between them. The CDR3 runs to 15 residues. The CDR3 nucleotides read TGTGCCAGCAGCCGTGGGACGGGAGATACCTACGAGCAGTACTTC. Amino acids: CASSRGTGDTYEQYF.

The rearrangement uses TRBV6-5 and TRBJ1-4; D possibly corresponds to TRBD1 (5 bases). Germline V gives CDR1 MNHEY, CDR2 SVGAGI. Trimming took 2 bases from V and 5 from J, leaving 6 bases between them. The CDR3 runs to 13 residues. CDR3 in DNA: TGTGCCAGCAGTTACGACAGAAATGAAAAACTGTTTTTT. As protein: CASSYDRNEKLFF.

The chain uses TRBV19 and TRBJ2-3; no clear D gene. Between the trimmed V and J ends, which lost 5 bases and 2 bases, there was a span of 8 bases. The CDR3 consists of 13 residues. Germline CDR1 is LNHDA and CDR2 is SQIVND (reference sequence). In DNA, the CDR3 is TGTGCCAGTAGTTCCCAGATCACAGATACGCAGTATTTT. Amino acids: CASSSQITDTQYF.

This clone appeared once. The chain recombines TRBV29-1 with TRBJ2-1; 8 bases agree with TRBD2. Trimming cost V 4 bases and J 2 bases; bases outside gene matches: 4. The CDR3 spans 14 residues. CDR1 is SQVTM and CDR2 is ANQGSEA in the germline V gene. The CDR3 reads CSVGGSGTYNEQFF. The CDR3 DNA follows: TGCAGCGTTGGGGGTAGCGGGACCTACAATGAGCAGTTCTTC.

Here the CDR3 DNA reads TGTGCCAGCTCCACGCTAGGGAGGGGCGGGGGCTACACCTTC. Encoded protein: CASSTLGRGGGYTF. The V call is TRBV28, the J call TRBJ1-2; TRBD1 might be the D (5 bases). Between the trimmed V and J ends, which lost 8 bases and 8 bases, there was a span of 21 bases. CDR1 MDHEN and CDR2 SYDVKM come from the germline V gene. This CDR3 region has 14 residues.